The next 9 T cell receptor beta chains were all read from a single sample in a study of OX40 agonist ivuxolimab in advanced cancers. Library preparation was by the immunoSEQ multiplex PCR assay. Here the immuneACCESS table is served through TCRdb, limited to in-frame sequences with V and J called. Missing clones are a known gap in these copies; in checked studies unresolved V genes cover under half, and the rest lacks a known reason. Present in this sample are around 64,000 clones, approximately 90% of which were seen just once. Approximately 0.76% of the sample rests with the top ten. The input for sequencing was CD4+ or CD8+ T cells sorted from blood, taken in a trial of the OX40 agonist ivuxolimab. Every receptor here comes from an adult with an advanced solid tumor such as melanoma, head and neck, liver or kidney cancer.

The CDR3 DNA is TGCGCCAGCGGGAGCGGGAGGACCTACGAGCAGTACTTC. Its translation is CASGSGRTYEQYF. The genes are TRBV10-2 and TRBJ2-7, with 9 nucleotides matching TRBD2. This CDR3 spans 13 amino acids. Germline V gives CDR1 WSHSY, CDR2 SAAADI. Trimming removed 8 bases from V and 2 bases from J; junction bases left unmatched: 4.

Of note for this clone: The same CDR3 is also encoded by other DNA sequences in this sample. V gene TRBV2 combines with J gene TRBJ2-5; maybe TRBD1 (7 bases). Germline V lookup: CDR1 SNHLY, CDR2 FYNNEI. The V gene lost 8 bases and the J gene lost 4 bases, with 14 bases spanning the gap. The CDR3 sequence is 13 residues long. The CDR3 here is CASSYRGLETQYF. For the CDR3, the DNA is TGTGCCAGCTCATACAGGGGACTAGAGACCCAGTACTTC.

The chain has TRBV5-4 and TRBJ1-2; D gene uncertain. CDR1 SGHNT and CDR2 YYREEE come from the germline V gene (reference sequence). Trimming left V 4 bases short and J 5 bases short, with 12 bases between. The CDR3 runs 13 residues. As DNA, the CDR3 is TGTGCCAGCAGCCTAACAGTGGGATATGGCTACACCTTC. Protein: CASSLTVGYGYTF.

The J gene is TRBJ2-3, the V gene TRBV11-2, with 7 bases lining up with TRBD1. This CDR3 region has 15 residues. CDR1 SGHAT and CDR2 FQNNGV come from the germline V gene. V shed 5 bases, J shed 2 bases, and the junction held 7 bases outside the gene matches. This chain's CDR3 is CASSLTGSDTDTQYF. The DNA of the CDR3 is TGTGCCAGCAGCCTGACAGGGAGCGACACAGATACGCAGTATTTT.

The chain carries TRBV4-1 and TRBJ2-7; D is perhaps TRBD1 (6 bases). In germline, CDR1 is MGHRA, CDR2 YSYEKL. The germline V and J ends were trimmed by 4 bases and 3 bases, with 10 bases remaining between them. The CDR3 is 13 amino acids. CDR3 region: CASSRGQIYEQYF. In DNA, the CDR3 is TGCGCCAGCAGCCGAGGACAGATCTACGAGCAGTACTTC.

V gene TRBV6-4 combines with J gene TRBJ2-3; either TRBD1 or TRBD2 may fit D (7 bases each). This CDR3 contains 15 residues. Germline CDR1 MRHNA, CDR2 SNTAGT. Trimming shortened V by 2 bases and J by 4 bases, and 13 bases separated the two germline ends. The DNA for the CDR3 is TGTGCCAGCAGTGACGCAGGGGGGGGGCCAGATACGCAGTATTTT. It is translated as CASSDAGGGPDTQYF.

This clone is a singleton in its sample. The chain combines TRBV2 with TRBJ2-3; D not certain. CDR1 SNHLY and CDR2 FYNNEI come from the germline V gene. The CDR3 contains 15 residues. Trimming removed 6 bases at V and 3 bases at J, with 16 bases between. Here the CDR3 DNA reads TGTGCCAGCAGAGGTCAGAACTTTGGTACAGATACGCAGTATTTT. It specifies CASRGQNFGTDTQYF.

The chain employs TRBV7-8 and TRBJ1-2, with TRBD1 identical over 8 bases. CDR1 SGHVS and CDR2 FQNEAQ come from the germline V gene. This CDR3 spans 14 amino acids. V was pared by 4 bases and J by 2 bases, with 3 bases of the junction left unmatched. In DNA form, the CDR3 reads TGTGCCAGCAGCTCGGGACAGGCAAACTATGGCTACACCTTC. Protein sequence: CASSSGQANYGYTF.

The chain uses TRBV18 and TRBJ1-4, with D possibly TRBD1 on 5 matching bases. Germline V gives CDR1 KGHSH, CDR2 LQKENI. V was pared by 7 bases and J by 3 bases, with 15 bases between. The CDR3 length is 15 residues. CDR3 nucleotides: TGTGCCAGCTGCGCAGGGAAAACCCCTAATGAAAAACTGTTTTTT. As protein: CASCAGKTPNEKLFF.